Presented here are 11 T cell receptor beta chains from one specimen sequenced in a study of blood T cell repertoires in COVID-19 (TCRdb year 2020). The library relied on the immunoSEQ multiplex PCR assay. TCRdb re-hosts the immuneACCESS table, in-frame sequences only. Its copies lack some clones; in the studies checked, an unresolved V gene accounts for under half of them, and the cause for the rest is not known. This sample lists around 140,000 clones; around 80% were detected once. About 6% of the sample belongs to the ten largest clones. Sequencing was performed on PBMCs or T cells enriched from blood (not recorded which). Source of these receptors: a woman between 50 and 59 years old who had recovered from COVID-19.

The gene calls are TRBV11-3 and TRBJ2-2; D gene unclear. The CDR3 spans 16 residues. Germline loops: CDR1 SGHNT, CDR2 YENEEA. V was shortened by 5 bases and J by 3 bases, with 16 bases between the two germline ends. The CDR3 region has the DNA TGTGCCAGCAGCAAAACTGCGGTGGTAGACACCGGGGAGCTGTTTTTT. It specifies CASSKTAVVDTGELFF. Full variable domain (outside the CDR3, taken from reference TRBV11-3 and TRBJ2-2): EAGVVQSPRYKIIEKKQPVAFWCNPISGHNTLYWYLQNLGQGPELLIRYENEEAVDDSQLPKDRFSAERLKGVDSTLKIQPAELGDSAVYLCASSKTAVVDTGELFFGEGSRLTVL.

The V gene is TRBV9, the J gene TRBJ1-1, with D unclear. This CDR3 has 12 residues. Between the trimmed V and J ends, which lost 0 bases and 4 bases, there was a span of 4 bases. Germline V gives CDR1 SGDLS, CDR2 YYNGEE. CDR3 sequence reads: CASSVVLTEAFF. In nucleotides, the CDR3 is TGTGCCAGCAGCGTAGTTCTCACTGAAGCTTTCTTT.

The genes are TRBV10-3 and TRBJ1-3, with 7 nucleotides matching TRBD1. The V gene end was trimmed by 4 bases and the J gene end by 0 bases; junction bases not matched to a gene: 6. The CDR3 runs to 16 residues. CDR1 and CDR2 (germline): ENHRY, SYGVKD. CDR3 nucleotides: TGTGCCATCAGTGTAGACAGGGACCACTCTGGAAACACCATATATTTT. Its protein is CAISVDRDHSGNTIYF.

The genes are TRBV19 and TRBJ1-6; a possible D gene is TRBD1 (5 bases). The CDR3 has 14 amino acids. V lost 7 bases, J lost 0 bases, and 7 bases lay in between. CDR1 and CDR2 from the germline V gene are LNHDA and SQIVND (reference sequence). The CDR3: CASKRGSYNSPLHF. The CDR3 region has the DNA TGTGCCAGTAAAAGGGGCTCCTATAATTCACCCCTCCACTTT.

The CDR3 is CASSPVGGGGTEAFF. Here the CDR3 DNA reads TGTGCCAGCTCACCGGTAGGGGGCGGCGGGACTGAAGCTTTCTTT. The chain links TRBV18 to TRBJ1-1; 7 nucleotides align to TRBD1. The ends lost 3 bases at V and 5 bases at J; junction bases unmatched: 9. Germline V lookup: CDR1 KGHSH, CDR2 LQKENI. The CDR3 length is 15 residues.

The table lists this clone with a few counts. The V and J genes are TRBV4-1 and TRBJ2-1; 10 nucleotides agree with TRBD2. V dropped 2 bases and J dropped 6; count of bases not matched to a gene: 4. This CDR3 spans 15 amino acids. Germline V gives CDR1 MGHRA, CDR2 YSYEKL. The CDR3 region is CASSQLAGESNEQFF. Written as DNA, the CDR3 is TGCGCCAGCAGCCAACTAGCGGGGGAAAGCAATGAGCAGTTCTTC.

The rearrangement uses TRBV9 and TRBJ1-4, with 8 nucleotides matching TRBD1. CDR1 SGDLS and CDR2 YYNGEE come from the germline V gene. V was clipped by 4 bases and J by 7 bases; unmatched bases: 9. The CDR3 extends over 15 amino acids. The CDR3 nucleotides are TGTGCCAGCAGCCCCCGAAGAGACAGGGGTGAAAAACTGTTTTTT. It codes for CASSPRRDRGEKLFF. The complete variable domain, with remaining parts taken from reference TRBV9 and TRBJ1-4, reads DSGVTQTPKHLITATGQRVTLRCSPRSGDLSVYWYQQSLDQGLQFLIQYYNGEERAKGNILERFSAQQFPDLHSELNLSSLELGDSALYFCASSPRRDRGEKLFFGSGTQLSVL.

This chain uses TRBV10-3 with TRBJ1-1; TRBD1 aligns across 9 bases. Germline lookup yields CDR1 ENHRY and CDR2 SYGVKD. This CDR3 spans 15 amino acids. With 7 bases clipped from V and 4 bases from J, the junction kept 10 bases outside the gene matches. The CDR3 region is CAIKRDREGGTEAFF. For the CDR3, the DNA is TGTGCCATCAAAAGGGACAGGGAAGGGGGCACTGAAGCTTTCTTT.

V gene TRBV5-1 combines with J gene TRBJ2-1, with 9 bases that match TRBD2. The germline V gene has CDR1 SGHRS and CDR2 YFSETQ. This CDR3 is built from 15 residues. V lost 0 bases to trimming and J lost 6 bases; unmatched junction nucleotides: 4. In DNA form, the CDR3 reads TGCGCCAGCAGCTTGGTGGCGGGGGGGCCCAATGAGCAGTTCTTC. This translates into CASSLVAGGPNEQFF.

DNA of the CDR3: TGTGCCAGCAGTTACAGGGATCCCCATCAGCCCCAGCATTTT. It codes for CASSYRDPHQPQHF. V usage is TRBV27 and J usage is TRBJ1-5, with D possibly matching TRBD1 (6 bases). Germline V CDR1 and CDR2: MNHEY, SMNVEV (reference sequence). This CDR3 has 14 residues. V dropped 4 bases and J dropped 5 bases, with 12 bases sitting between them.

The chain uses TRBV5-6 and TRBJ2-3, with D unclear. Looked up from germline, CDR1 is SGHDT and CDR2 is YYEEEE. V gave up 0 bases and J gave up 5 bases, with 4 bases separating them. The CDR3 is 12 amino acids. The DNA for the CDR3 is TGTGCCAGCAGCTTGGAGCGAGATACGCAGTATTTT. Protein sequence: CASSLERDTQYF. Drawing the rest from reference TRBV5-6 and TRBJ2-3, the complete variable domain is DAGVTQSPTHLIKTRGQQVTLRCSPKSGHDTVSWYQQALGQGPQFIFQYYEEEERQRGNFPDRFSGHQFPNYSSELNVNALLLGDSALYLCASSLERDTQYFGPGTRLTVL.